This TCR beta chain derives from a study of cytomegalovirus exposure and HLA in healthy donors. 13 Jbeta primers and 60 Vbeta primers were used for the PCR. The protocol was immunoSEQ multiplex PCR, while the TCRdb copy is restricted to in-frame clones and leaves out a portion. The repertoire has approximately 220,000 clones, over 80% of them found once; the top ten carry roughly 0.7%. Comments on this clone: Its antigen remains unidentified.

The CDR3 is made up of 15 amino acids. V shed 4 bases and J shed 1 base, with 10 bases lying between them. CDR1 and CDR2 from the germline V gene are SGHTA and FQGNSA. Study-level results: Among immune exposure information, only CMV serostatus was available.

The specimen sequenced was PBMCs. The source of this sequence is a boy aged 2 to 9 in good health and CMV-seronegative. The chain joins TRBV7-2 to TRBJ1-4; tentative D call: TRBD1 (5 bases). CDR3 sequence reads: CASSSTGGTNEKLFF. The CDR3 coding sequence is TGTGCCAGCAGCTCCACCGGGGGAACTAATGAAAAACTGTTTTTT.